This TCR beta chain was sequenced during a study of blood T cell repertoires in COVID-19. In the original analysis: Estimates of nucleated cell counts were drawn from the amplification of reference gene primers. Measured with immunoSEQ multiplex PCR; TCRdb has only the in-frame clones, and not every one. V and J calls and clone size are copied from that table; D and trimming were computed from the DNA. This sample has about 100,000 clones, with 90% to 95% found just once. The CDR3 has 17 residues. The V end lost 2 bases, the J end lost 3 bases, and 19 bases lay between the germline ends. CDR1 KGHSH and CDR2 LQKENI come from the germline V gene.

The TCR sequence derives from a man aged 50 to 59 with active COVID-19. Sequences were obtained from peripheral blood. This chain links TRBV18 with TRBJ1-2, with no clear D. The CDR3 here is CASSPAMGAREDYGYTF. In DNA, the CDR3 is TGTGCCAGCTCACCAGCGATGGGAGCTCGGGAAGACTATGGCTACACCTTC. The whole variable domain, remainder taken from reference TRBV18 and TRBJ1-2, is NAGVMQNPRHLVRRRGQEARLRCSPMKGHSHVYWYRQLPEEGLKFMVYLQKENIIDESGMPKERFSAEFPKEGPSILRIQQVVRGDSAAYFCASSPAMGAREDYGYTFGSGTRLTVV.